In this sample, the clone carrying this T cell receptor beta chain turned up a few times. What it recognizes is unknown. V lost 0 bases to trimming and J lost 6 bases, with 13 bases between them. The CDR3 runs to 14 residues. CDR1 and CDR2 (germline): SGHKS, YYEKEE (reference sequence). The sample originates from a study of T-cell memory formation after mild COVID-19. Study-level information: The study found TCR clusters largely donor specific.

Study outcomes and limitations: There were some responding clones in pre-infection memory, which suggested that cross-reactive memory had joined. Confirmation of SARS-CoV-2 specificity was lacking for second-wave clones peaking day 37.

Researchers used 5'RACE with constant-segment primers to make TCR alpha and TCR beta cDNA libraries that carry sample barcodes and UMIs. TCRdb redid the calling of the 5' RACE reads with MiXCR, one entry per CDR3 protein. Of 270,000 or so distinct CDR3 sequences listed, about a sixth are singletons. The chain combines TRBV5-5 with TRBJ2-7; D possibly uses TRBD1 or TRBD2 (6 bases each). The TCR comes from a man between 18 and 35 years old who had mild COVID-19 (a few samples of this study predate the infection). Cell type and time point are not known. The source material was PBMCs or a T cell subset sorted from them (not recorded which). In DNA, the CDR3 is TGTGCCAGCAGCTTGGTGCCGGGGGCCGGCGAGCAGTACTTC. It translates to CASSLVPGAGEQYF.